The 26 T cell receptor beta chains below come from one sample, sequenced in a study of T cells in Graves' hyperthyroidism and ophthalmopathy. TCR beta CDR3 region amplification was performed from RNA transcripts. The TCR CDR3 was amplified in a first-round RT-PCR using the HTBI primer set. In TCRdb, the multiplex PCR reads were re-called with MiXCR into one record per CDR3 protein. This sample has roughly 800,000 distinct CDR3 sequences, with around 39% found just once. Sequencing was carried out using blood. The receptors derive from a man aged 18 to 29 with Graves' hyperthyroidism.

DNA of the CDR3: TGTGCCAGCCCTGGGGGTGGGAACACCGGGGAGCTGTTTTTT. It yields the protein CASPGGGNTGELFF. This rearrangement joins TRBV12-3 or TRBV12-4 to TRBJ2-2; D tentatively reads TRBD1 or TRBD2 (5 bases each). With 8 bases removed from V and 1 base from J, the gap between germline ends came to 11 bases. The CDR3 totals 14 residues.

Notes on this clonotype: The final CDR3 position lacks the conserved phenylalanine or tryptophan, pointing to a likely read error. V gene TRBV7-9 combines with J gene TRBJ2-7; D unresolved. Germline values: CDR1 SEHNR, CDR2 FQNEAQ (reference sequence). The germline V and J ends were trimmed by 3 bases and 5 bases, with 5 bases remaining between them. The CDR3 is made up of 11 amino acids. The CDR3, as DNA: TGTGCCAGCAGCTTGGAAAACGAGCAGTACCTC. This translates into CASSLENEQYL.

This clonotype was observed at least ten times. The rearrangement uses TRBV2 and TRBJ1-5, with D perhaps TRBD1 (6 bases). Germline V gene sequence: CDR1 SNHLY, CDR2 FYNNEI. Trimming removed 1 base at V and 5 bases at J, with 12 bases between. The CDR3 is 15 residues long. CDR3 loop: CASSEVTGADQPQHF. In DNA, the CDR3 is TGTGCCAGCAGTGAAGTCACGGGGGCCGATCAGCCCCAGCATTTT.

At least ten counts were recorded for this clonotype. The chain links TRBV9 to TRBJ1-1; D call uncertain. The CDR3 runs 13 residues. CDR1 SGDLS and CDR2 YYNGEE come from the germline V gene. V lost 0 bases, J lost 7 bases, and 10 bases lay in between. As DNA, the CDR3 is TGTGCCAGCAGCGTAGCTCTCGGTCTTGAAGCTTTCTTT. Encoded protein: CASSVALGLEAFF.

The V call is TRBV4-2, the J call TRBJ1-4, with 8 nucleotides matching TRBD1. V gave up 1 base and J gave up 7 bases; unmatched junction bases: 2. The length of the CDR3 is 14 residues. In germline, CDR1 is LGHNA, CDR2 YNFKEQ. CDR3 amino acids: CASSQGQGTEKLFF. CDR3 in DNA: TGTGCCAGCAGCCAAGGACAGGGGACTGAAAAACTGTTTTTT.

This clonotype was counted ten times or more. This rearrangement joins TRBV2 to TRBJ2-7; 10 bases are a match to TRBD2. CDR1 is SNHLY and CDR2 is FYNNEI in the germline V gene. This CDR3 is 13 amino acids long. V dropped 7 bases and J dropped 3; count of bases not matched to a gene: 3. The CDR3 reads CASTGTSVYEQYF. CDR3 coding DNA: TGTGCCAGCACCGGGACTAGCGTCTACGAGCAGTACTTC.

To note about this clonotype: A read error is possible here, since a much larger clone lies one base away. V is TRBV20-1 and J is TRBJ1-1, with TRBD1 identical over 8 bases. Per germline, CDR1 DFQATT and CDR2 SNEGSKA (reference sequence). The CDR3 totals 15 residues. CDR3 DNA: TGCAGGGCGAGGGACAGGAATCGGGTGAACACTGAAGCTTTCTTT. Its protein product is CRARDRNRVNTEAFF.

This chain connects TRBV20-1 to TRBJ1-1, with 7 bases aligning to TRBD1. CDR1 and CDR2 from the germline V gene are DFQATT and SNEGSKA (reference sequence). V lost 5 bases to trimming and J lost 3 bases; unmatched junction nucleotides: 3. The CDR3 sequence is 12 residues long. Written as DNA, the CDR3 is TGCAGTGCTGACAGGGACCACACTGAAGCTTTCTTT. Protein: CSADRDHTEAFF.

This clonotype has only a few counts. This chain connects TRBV11-2 to TRBJ2-5, with TRBD1 matching 9 bases. The germline V gene encodes CDR1 SGHAT and CDR2 FQNNGV. The CDR3 consists of 15 residues. With 5 bases clipped from V and 4 bases from J, the junction kept 8 bases outside the gene matches. The CDR3 DNA reads TGTGCCAGCAGCCCAGGGAACAGGGGGCGAGAGACCCAGTACTTC. Residues: CASSPGNRGRETQYF.

This clonotype was seen a handful of times. The rearrangement links TRBV4-2 to TRBJ2-2, with no clear D. This CDR3 region has 14 residues. The V gene lost 0 bases and the J gene lost 8 bases, with 10 bases spanning the gap. Germline-derived CDR1 and CDR2 are LGHNA and YNFKEQ. CDR3 DNA sequence: TGTGCCAGCAGCCAAGATAGTGTACAAGGGGAGCTGTTTTTT. This encodes CASSQDSVQGELFF.

The V gene is TRBV27, the J gene TRBJ2-2; TRBD2 is a possible D gene (7 bases). Germline lookup yields CDR1 MNHEY and CDR2 SMNVEV (reference sequence). This CDR3 contains 15 residues. V was cut by 6 bases and J by 5 bases, with 16 bases left in between. The CDR3 nucleotides are TGTGCCAGCAGCTTCGGGGGGCTGAGTACCGGGGAGCTGTTTTTT. It specifies CASSFGGLSTGELFF.

The rearrangement joins TRBV12-5 to TRBJ1-2; TRBD1 matches 8 bases. From germline, CDR1 is LGHNT and CDR2 FRNRAP. Unmatched junction bases numbered 4, after V lost 6 bases and J lost 4 bases. The CDR3 runs to 13 residues. This CDR3 is CASGSGGAYGYTF. Written as DNA, the CDR3 is TGTGCTAGTGGCTCAGGGGGCGCCTATGGCTACACCTTC.

This clonotype was recorded at least ten times. The chain couples TRBV2 to TRBJ1-6, with D perhaps matching TRBD1 (5 bases). The CDR3 spans 17 residues. V was cut by 0 bases and J by 5 bases, with 14 bases left in between. The germline CDR1 and CDR2 sequences are SNHLY and FYNNEI. CDR3 residues: CASSEALSGLDNSPLHF. The CDR3 bases are TGTGCCAGCAGTGAAGCATTGTCGGGGCTGGATAATTCACCCCTCCACTTT.

This clonotype has at least ten counts. The chain couples TRBV14 to TRBJ1-2; D gene uncertain. Germline CDR1 and CDR2: SGHDN and FVKESK. Trimming stripped 2 bases from V and 4 bases from J, with 11 bases between. This CDR3 is 14 amino acids long. The CDR3 DNA sequence: TGTGCCAGCAGCCAACTCTTAGGAGGCTATGGCTACACCTTC. Protein: CASSQLLGGYGYTF. Using reference TRBV14 and TRBJ1-2 for the parts outside the CDR3, the full variable domain is EAGVTQFPSHSVIEKGQTVTLRCDPISGHDNLYWYRRVMGKEIKFLLHFVKESKQDESGMPNNRFLAERTGGTYSTLKVQPAELEDSGVYFCASSQLLGGYGYTFGSGTRLTVV.

This clonotype appeared once. DNA of the CDR3: TGTGCCAGCCGGGGCGGGGACGACCTTAACTATGGCTACACCTTC. It encodes CASRGGDDLNYGYTF. The rearrangement uses TRBV2 and TRBJ1-2; perhaps TRBD1 as D (5 bases). Germline lookup yields CDR1 SNHLY and CDR2 FYNNEI. V was clipped by 8 bases and J by 1 base, with 17 bases between them. The CDR3 runs to 15 residues.

The V and J genes are TRBV5-1 and TRBJ1-1; the D gene is possibly TRBD1 (6 bases). With 3 bases removed from V and 5 bases from J, the gap between germline ends came to 14 bases. There are 14 residues in the CDR3. Germline CDR1 is SGHRS and CDR2 is YFSETQ. The CDR3 DNA is TGCGCCAGCAGCTCTGGAGGGGGTTATACTGAAGCTTTCTTT. This encodes CASSSGGGYTEAFF.

This clonotype has a count of ten or more. V usage is TRBV5-1 and J usage is TRBJ1-5; 8 nucleotides agree with TRBD1. Germline CDR1 reads SGHRS; CDR2 reads YFSETQ. Unmatched junction bases numbered 6, after V lost 8 bases and J lost 2 bases. This CDR3 has 14 residues. Here the CDR3 DNA reads TGCGCCAGTAGACAGGGGATGGGCAATCAGCCCCAGCATTTT. Translated, it gives CASRQGMGNQPQHF. The full variable domain, rest sourced from reference TRBV5-1 and TRBJ1-5, is KAGVTQTPRYLIKTRGQQVTLSCSPISGHRSVSWYQQTPGQGLQFLFEYFSETQRNKGNFPGRFSGRQFSNSRSEMNVSTLELGDSALYLCASRQGMGNQPQHFGDGTRLSIL.

As concerns this clonotype: This may come from a read error, since a much larger clone is one base off. The genes are TRBV19 and TRBJ1-5, with D possibly matching TRBD1 (5 bases). The CDR3 totals 14 residues. Germline CDR1 and CDR2: LNHDA and SQIVND (reference sequence). The CDR3: CASAWGNQNQPRHF. The DNA for the CDR3 is TGTGCCAGTGCCTGGGGCAACCAAAATCAGCCCCGGCATTTT.

This clonotype was seen just once. V usage is TRBV10-3 and J usage is TRBJ2-5; weak D call: TRBD1 (7 bases). Germline V gene lookup returns CDR1 ENHRY and CDR2 SYGVKD. The V gene lost 10 bases and the J gene lost 5 bases, with 26 bases spanning the gap. The CDR3 has 16 amino acids. The CDR3 bases are TGTGCCAGCTCTCTGACAGGGTTACGGGACTTCGAGACCCAGTACTTC. Translating it yields CASSLTGLRDFETQYF.

There are a few counts of this clonotype. At one of its ends the junction is not consistent with the germline gene, which may arise from a read error. The rearrangement uses TRBV12-3 or TRBV12-4 and TRBJ1-3; D possibly corresponds to TRBD1 (5 bases). The CDR3 has 8 residues. This CDR3 reads CASSRGDF. In DNA form, the CDR3 reads TGTGCCAGCAGCCGGGGGGATTTT.

In its sample, this clonotype was seen many times. The V gene is TRBV2, the J gene TRBJ1-2, with D possibly being TRBD1 (6 bases). The length of the CDR3 is 17 residues. Trimming took off 1 base at V and 3 bases at J, with 18 bases between the two ends. Germline values: CDR1 SNHLY, CDR2 FYNNEI. The CDR3 protein is CASSEDTGTTDYYGYTF. The CDR3 region has the DNA TGTGCCAGCAGTGAAGATACCGGGACAACCGACTACTATGGCTACACCTTC.

This clonotype occurred a few times. The chain is built from TRBV5-1 and TRBJ1-1; D unresolved. The CDR3 length is 11 residues. Germline values: CDR1 SGHRS, CDR2 YFSETQ. V was trimmed by 6 bases and J by 11 bases, leaving 14 bases between them. The CDR3 spells CASKEGGGAFF. The CDR3 DNA sequence: TGCGCCAGCAAGGAGGGCGGAGGCGCTTTCTTT.

The V and J genes are TRBV10-3 and TRBJ1-3; D gene ambiguous. Germline CDR1 is ENHRY and CDR2 is SYGVKD. The CDR3 consists of 14 residues. V gave up 4 bases and J gave up 0 bases, with 7 bases separating them. CDR3 DNA: TGTGCCATCAGTGCCAGATTCTCTGGAAACACCATATATTTT. It codes for CAISARFSGNTIYF.

At least ten counts were recorded for this clonotype. Its ends do not fully match the called genes, so a read error is possible. The chain recombines TRBV5-1 with TRBJ2-2, with D possibly being TRBD2 (5 bases). The CDR3 contains 15 residues. Looked up from germline, CDR1 is SGHRS and CDR2 is YFSETQ. This CDR3 is CASSLARANTGELFF. The CDR3 DNA reads as TGTGCCAGCAGCTTAGCGAGGGCGAACACCGGGGAGCTGTTTTTT.

The chain uses TRBV2 and TRBJ1-6; 7 bases align to TRBD1. The CDR3 length is 13 residues. Germline V gene sequence: CDR1 SNHLY, CDR2 FYNNEI. The J segment lost 10 bases and the V segment lost 6 bases, leaving 6 bases of the junction unmatched. The CDR3 coding sequence is TGTGCCAGCAGCCAAACAGGGGAATCACCCCTCCACTTT. Protein sequence: CASSQTGESPLHF.

This clonotype came up many times. This chain uses TRBV12-3 or TRBV12-4 with TRBJ1-6, with D possibly being TRBD1 (5 bases). V shed 5 bases and J shed 11 bases, with 13 bases lying between them. The CDR3 spans 13 residues. The CDR3 DNA follows: TGTGCCAGCAGTGTCTCGAGGGGCGCACCCCTCCACTTT. This translates into CASSVSRGAPLHF.